This T cell receptor beta chain derives from a study of cytomegalovirus exposure and HLA in healthy donors. Germline-derived CDR1 and CDR2 are SQVTM and ANQGSEA. Between the trimmed V and J ends, which lost 4 bases and 2 bases, there was a span of 8 bases. The CDR3 loop spans 13 amino acids. Overall study results and limits: CMV antigen specificity of three CMV-associated chains was confirmed in vitro.

The data were produced by immunoSEQ multiplex PCR, yet TCRdb's version contains in-frame clones alone and is incomplete. The sample gives 200,000 or so clones, about nine tenths of which show up once; 0.8% to 1.2% is in the top ten. A word on this clone: Its antigen is currently unknown.

This TCR was recovered from a woman aged 18-29 years in good health and CMV-seronegative. Input material: PBMCs. The chain employs TRBV29-1 and TRBJ1-4; no clear D gene. CDR3 residues: CSVVERTNEKLFF. CDR3 coding DNA: TGCAGCGTTGTCGAGAGGACTAATGAAAAACTGTTTTTT. Full variable domain (remainder filled in from reference TRBV29-1 and TRBJ1-4): SAVISQKPSRDICQRGTSLTIQCQVDSQVTMMFWYRQQPGQSLTLIATANQGSEATYESGFVIDKFPISRPNLTFSTLTVSNMSPEDSSIYLCSVVERTNEKLFFGSGTQLSVL.